This TCR beta chain originates from a study of OX40 agonist ivuxolimab in advanced cancers. Assay used: immunoSEQ multiplex PCR; TCRdb lists only in-frame clones, some missing. The sample records about 66,000 clones, about 77% being singletons. Germline values: CDR1 GTSNPN, CDR2 SVGIG (reference sequence). V was trimmed by 5 bases and J by 2 bases, leaving 10 bases between them. The length of the CDR3 is 12 residues. This receptor was taken from an adult with an advanced solid tumor such as melanoma, head and neck, liver or kidney cancer. The material was CD4+ or CD8+ T cells sorted from blood, obtained in a trial of the OX40 agonist ivuxolimab. The V gene is TRBV30, the J gene TRBJ2-7; D is tentatively TRBD1 or TRBD2 (6 bases each). CDR3 DNA sequence: TGTGCCTGGGCAGGGGAGGCCTACGAGCAGTACTTC. It yields the protein CAWAGEAYEQYF.